The rows below give T cell receptor beta chains drawn from one sample of a study of shared clonotypes between healthy human individuals. Assay used: immunoSEQ multiplex PCR; TCRdb lists only in-frame clones, some missing. The sample holds about 2.4 million clones, 80% to 95% seen once. The sequenced sample was naive CD4+ T cells from PBMCs. These receptor sequences come from a man between 18 and 35 years old in good health. Some clones in this sample may be carry-over from other donors' samples. Each CDR3 is given with its conserved first and last residue. The order of the fields is D gene, J gene, V gene, clone size, CDR3 protein, CDR3 DNA. A D gene is named only where the DNA matches it firmly. Where a row states a size, it is once, few, many or the class of an expanded clone; other rows omit it.

D: TRBD2
J: TRBJ2-2
V: TRBV5-1
size: NA
CDR3: CASSSWGGRAPGELFF
DNA: TGCGCCAGCAGCTCCTGGGGCGGGAGGGCCCCCGGGGAGCTGTTTTTT

D: TRBD1
J: TRBJ2-7
V: TRBV5-1
size: NA
CDR3: CASSFSGGDSYEQYF
DNA: TGCGCCAGCAGCTTTTCAGGGGGTGATTCCTACGAGCAGTACTTC

D: TRBD1
J: TRBJ2-6
V: TRBV30
size: NA
CDR3: CAWRDWDRGSTGANVLTF
DNA: TGTGCCTGGAGAGACTGGGACAGGGGAAGTACTGGGGCCAACGTCCTGACTTTC

D: TRBD2
J: TRBJ2-5
V: TRBV18
size: NA
CDR3: CASSPPLAGSETQYF
DNA: TGTGCCAGCTCACCACCACTAGCGGGATCAGAGACCCAGTACTTC

D: NA
J: TRBJ2-2
V: TRBV18
size: NA
CDR3: CASSPAASNTGELFF
DNA: TGTGCCAGCTCACCAGCGGCCTCGAACACCGGGGAGCTGTTTTTT

D: NA
J: TRBJ2-5
V: TRBV11-3
size: NA
CDR3: CASSSPPGETQYF
DNA: TGTGCCAGCAGCTCTCCCCCGGGGGAGACCCAGTACTTC

D: NA
J: TRBJ2-7
V: TRBV29-1
size: NA
CDR3: CSVRGSHEQYF
DNA: TGCAGCGTTCGGGGGAGCCACGAGCAGTACTTC

D: NA
J: TRBJ1-2
V: TRBV23-1
size: once
CDR3: CASSHPPHPRTASDYGYTF
DNA: TGCGCCAGCAGTCATCCGCCCCATCCCCGGACAGCTTCTGACTATGGCTACACCTTC

D: TRBD1
J: TRBJ2-1
V: TRBV11-2
size: NA
CDR3: CASSSTGTGYNEQFF
DNA: TGTGCCAGCAGCTCTACCGGGACAGGGTACAATGAGCAGTTCTTC

D: TRBD1
J: TRBJ1-1
V: TRBV9
size: NA
CDR3: CASSVGQVSTEAFF
DNA: TGTGCCAGCAGCGTCGGACAGGTATCTACTGAAGCTTTCTTT

D: TRBD1
J: TRBJ2-2
V: TRBV2
size: NA
CDR3: CASRTGQAGELFF
DNA: TGTGCCAGCAGGACCGGACAGGCCGGGGAGCTGTTTTTT

D: TRBD2
J: TRBJ2-1
V: TRBV7-8
size: once
CDR3: CASSFLREGLRDEQFF
DNA: TGTGCCAGCAGCTTCTTACGGGAGGGCCTCAGGGATGAGCAGTTCTTC

D: NA
J: TRBJ1-1
V: TRBV11-3
size: NA
CDR3: CASGLSMNTEAFF
DNA: TGTGCCAGCGGCTTGTCAATGAACACTGAAGCTTTCTTT

D: NA
J: TRBJ2-1
V: TRBV6-5
size: NA
CDR3: CASSNPVGNEQFF
DNA: TGTGCCAGCAGTAATCCCGTGGGGAATGAGCAGTTCTTC

D: TRBD2
J: TRBJ2-7
V: TRBV19
size: NA
CDR3: CASRHGLAESYEQYF
DNA: TGTGCCAGTAGACATGGACTAGCGGAGTCCTACGAGCAGTACTTC

D: TRBD2
J: TRBJ2-1
V: TRBV29-1
size: once
CDR3: CSVEDRKLAGDPRTNNEQFF
DNA: TGCAGCGTTGAAGATCGTAAACTAGCGGGAGATCCTCGGACAAACAATGAGCAGTTCTTC

D: TRBD1
J: TRBJ2-7
V: TRBV7-9
size: NA
CDR3: CASSSGQGYSYEQYF
DNA: TGTGCCAGCAGCTCTGGACAGGGGTACTCCTACGAGCAGTACTTC

D: NA
J: TRBJ1-2
V: TRBV5-1
size: NA
CDR3: CASSSQGNYGYTF
DNA: TGCGCCAGCAGCTCACAGGGAAACTATGGCTACACCTTC

D: TRBD1
J: TRBJ2-7
V: TRBV10-1
size: NA
CDR3: CASSDRGLAEQYF
DNA: TGCGCCAGCAGTGACAGGGGGCTGGCCGAGCAGTACTTC

D: TRBD2
J: TRBJ2-2
V: TRBV5-4
size: NA
CDR3: CASSLGAGDAGELFF
DNA: TGTGCCAGCAGCTTGGGAGCGGGAGATGCCGGGGAGCTGTTTTTT

D: TRBD2
J: TRBJ2-7
V: TRBV9
size: NA
CDR3: CASSATGGLTHYEQYF
DNA: TGTGCCAGCAGCGCCACGGGGGGGCTAACCCACTACGAGCAGTACTTC

D: NA
J: TRBJ2-7
V: TRBV5-1
size: NA
CDR3: CASSSLDSRASYEQYF
DNA: TGCGCCAGCAGCTCCTTAGACAGCAGAGCATCCTACGAGCAGTACTTC

D: TRBD2
J: TRBJ2-3
V: TRBV16
size: NA
CDR3: CASSRLTSGSAADTQYF
DNA: TGTGCCAGCAGCCGACTGACTAGCGGGAGTGCCGCAGATACGCAGTATTTT

D: NA
J: TRBJ2-1
V: TRBV13
size: once
CDR3: CASSPNRGLANYNEQFF
DNA: TGTGCCAGCAGCCCTAACCGGGGCCTAGCGAATTACAATGAGCAGTTCTTC

D: NA
J: TRBJ1-1
V: TRBV28
size: NA
CDR3: CASSPPRRGSTEAFF
DNA: TGTGCCAGCAGTCCTCCACGGCGGGGAAGCACTGAAGCTTTCTTT

D: TRBD2
J: TRBJ2-1
V: TRBV7-3
size: once
CDR3: CASSLAGGPYNEQFF
DNA: TGTGCCAGCAGCCTAGCGGGGGGGCCCTACAATGAGCAGTTCTTC

D: NA
J: TRBJ1-3
V: TRBV4-3
size: NA
CDR3: CASSQGVTGNTIYF
DNA: TGCGCCAGCAGCCAAGGGGTCACTGGAAACACCATATATTTT

D: NA
J: TRBJ1-1
V: TRBV19
size: NA
CDR3: CASSPIRGGARGTEAFF
DNA: TGTGCCAGTAGTCCCATAAGGGGGGGGGCGAGAGGCACTGAAGCTTTCTTT

D: NA
J: TRBJ2-1
V: TRBV5-6
size: once
CDR3: CASSGEVLVLGLNEQFF
DNA: TGTGCCAGCAGCGGGGAGGTTTTGGTTCTAGGTCTCAATGAGCAGTTCTTC

D: TRBD1
J: TRBJ2-3
V: TRBV6-1
size: NA
CDR3: CASRRDREADTQYF
DNA: TGTGCCAGCAGACGGGACAGAGAAGCAGATACGCAGTATTTT

D: TRBD1
J: TRBJ1-3
V: TRBV4-2
size: NA
CDR3: CASSQRESDRGAGNTIYF
DNA: TGTGCCAGCAGCCAAAGAGAATCGGACAGGGGAGCTGGAAACACCATATATTTT

D: TRBD1
J: TRBJ2-7
V: TRBV7-3
size: NA
CDR3: CASSLQGAATSVQYF
DNA: TGTGCCAGCAGCCTCCAGGGGGCGGCTACATCCGTACAGTACTTC

D: NA
J: TRBJ2-2
V: TRBV18
size: NA
CDR3: CASSQGSNTGELFF
DNA: TGTGCCAGCTCACAGGGCAGCAACACCGGGGAGCTGTTTTTT

D: NA
J: TRBJ2-5
V: TRBV29-1
size: NA
CDR3: CSVVDTKTQYF
DNA: TGCAGCGTTGTGGATACTAAGACCCAGTACTTC

D: NA
J: TRBJ1-2
V: TRBV5-1
size: NA
CDR3: CASSLGSELIYGYTF
DNA: TGCGCCAGCAGCTTGGGTTCAGAACTAATCTATGGCTACACCTTC

D: NA
J: TRBJ2-1
V: TRBV5-1
size: NA
CDR3: CASSLVWAVRSYNEQFF
DNA: TGCGCCAGCAGCTTGGTATGGGCGGTTCGCTCCTACAATGAGCAGTTCTTC

D: TRBD1
J: TRBJ2-1
V: TRBV5-1
size: NA
CDR3: CASSSPGQPYNEQFF
DNA: TGCGCCAGCAGCTCACCGGGACAGCCCTACAATGAGCAGTTCTTC